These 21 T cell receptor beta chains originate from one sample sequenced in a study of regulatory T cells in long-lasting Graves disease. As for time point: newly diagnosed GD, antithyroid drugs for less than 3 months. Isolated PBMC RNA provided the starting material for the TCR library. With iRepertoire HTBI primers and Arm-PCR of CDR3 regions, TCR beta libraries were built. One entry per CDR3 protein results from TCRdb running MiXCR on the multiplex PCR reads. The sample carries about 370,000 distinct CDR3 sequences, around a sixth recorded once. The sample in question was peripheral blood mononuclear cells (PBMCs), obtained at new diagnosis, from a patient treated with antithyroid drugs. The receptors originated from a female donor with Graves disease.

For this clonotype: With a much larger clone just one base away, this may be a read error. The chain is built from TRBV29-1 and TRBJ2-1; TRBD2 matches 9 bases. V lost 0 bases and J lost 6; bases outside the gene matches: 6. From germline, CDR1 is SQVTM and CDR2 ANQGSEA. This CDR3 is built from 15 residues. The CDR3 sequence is CSVEDSTSGSNEQFF. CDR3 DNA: TGCAGCGTTGAAGACTCGACTAGCGGAAGCAATGAGCAGTTCTTC.

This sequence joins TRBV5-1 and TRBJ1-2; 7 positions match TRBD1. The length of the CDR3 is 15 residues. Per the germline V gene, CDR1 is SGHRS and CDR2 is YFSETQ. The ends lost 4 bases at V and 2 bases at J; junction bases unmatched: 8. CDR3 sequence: CASSPRGRTNYGYTF. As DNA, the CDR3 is TGCGCCAGCAGCCCTAGGGGGCGAACAAACTATGGCTACACCTTC.

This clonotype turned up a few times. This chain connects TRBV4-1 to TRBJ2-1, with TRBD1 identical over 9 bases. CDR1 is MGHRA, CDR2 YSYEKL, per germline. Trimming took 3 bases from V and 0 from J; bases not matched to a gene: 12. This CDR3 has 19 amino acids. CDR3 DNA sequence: TGCGCCAGCAGCCACCGCGATTCGCAGACAGGGGGCTCCTACAATGAGCAGTTCTTC. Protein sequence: CASSHRDSQTGGSYNEQFF.

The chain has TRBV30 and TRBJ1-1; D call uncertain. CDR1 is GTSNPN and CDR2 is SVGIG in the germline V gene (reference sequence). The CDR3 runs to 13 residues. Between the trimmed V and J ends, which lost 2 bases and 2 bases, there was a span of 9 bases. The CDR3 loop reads CAWSQQINTEAFF. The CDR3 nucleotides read TGTGCCTGGAGTCAACAGATAAACACTGAAGCTTTCTTT.

CDR3 nucleotides: TGTGCCAGCAGTTACGCGACTAGTTTAACCGGGGAGCTGTTTTTT. Encoded protein: CASSYATSLTGELFF. V usage is TRBV6-5 and J usage is TRBJ2-2; TRBD2 is a possible D gene (6 bases). The germline V and J ends were trimmed by 2 bases and 5 bases, with 12 bases remaining between them. Germline lookup yields CDR1 MNHEY and CDR2 SVGAGI. The CDR3 is made up of 15 amino acids.

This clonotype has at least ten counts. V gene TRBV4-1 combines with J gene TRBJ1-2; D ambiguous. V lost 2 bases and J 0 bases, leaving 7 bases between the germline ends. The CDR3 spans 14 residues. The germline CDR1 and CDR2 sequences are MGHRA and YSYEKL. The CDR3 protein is CASSQPTANYGYTF. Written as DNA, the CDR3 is TGCGCCAGCAGCCAACCAACCGCTAACTATGGCTACACCTTC.

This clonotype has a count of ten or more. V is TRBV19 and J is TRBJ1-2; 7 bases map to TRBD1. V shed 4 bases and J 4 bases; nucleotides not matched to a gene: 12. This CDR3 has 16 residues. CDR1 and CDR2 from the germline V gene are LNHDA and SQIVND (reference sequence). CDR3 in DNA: TGTGCCAGTAGTACGATCCGGGACAGTATCCTCTATGGCTACACCTTC. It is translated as CASSTIRDSILYGYTF.

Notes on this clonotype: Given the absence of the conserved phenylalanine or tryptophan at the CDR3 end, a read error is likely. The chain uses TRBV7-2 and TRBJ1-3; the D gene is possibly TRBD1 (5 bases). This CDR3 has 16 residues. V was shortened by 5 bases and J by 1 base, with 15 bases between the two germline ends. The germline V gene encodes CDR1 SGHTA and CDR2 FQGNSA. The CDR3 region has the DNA TGTGCCAGCAGCCTAGACGGCAGGGCGTCTGGAAACACCATATATCTT. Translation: CASSLDGRASGNTIYL.

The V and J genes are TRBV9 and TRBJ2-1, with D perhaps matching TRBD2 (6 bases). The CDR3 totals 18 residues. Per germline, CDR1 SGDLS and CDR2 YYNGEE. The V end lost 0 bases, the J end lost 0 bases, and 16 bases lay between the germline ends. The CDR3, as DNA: TGTGCCAGCAGCGTAGCCGTAAGGCGGGGAATCTCCTACAATGAGCAGTTCTTC. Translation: CASSVAVRRGISYNEQFF.

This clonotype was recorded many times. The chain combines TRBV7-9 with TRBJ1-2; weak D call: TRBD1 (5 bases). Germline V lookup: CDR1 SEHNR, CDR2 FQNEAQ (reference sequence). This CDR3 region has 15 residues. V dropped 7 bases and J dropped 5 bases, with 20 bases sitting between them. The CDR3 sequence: CASNTQGGQQYGYTF. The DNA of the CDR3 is TGTGCCAGCAACACCCAGGGAGGGCAGCAGTATGGCTACACCTTC.

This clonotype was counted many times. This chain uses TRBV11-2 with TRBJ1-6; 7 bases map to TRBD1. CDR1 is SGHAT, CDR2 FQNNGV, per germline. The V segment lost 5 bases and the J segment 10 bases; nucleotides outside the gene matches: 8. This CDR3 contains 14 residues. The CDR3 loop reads CASSGQARDSPLHF. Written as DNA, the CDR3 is TGTGCCAGCAGCGGACAGGCTCGAGACTCACCCCTCCACTTT.

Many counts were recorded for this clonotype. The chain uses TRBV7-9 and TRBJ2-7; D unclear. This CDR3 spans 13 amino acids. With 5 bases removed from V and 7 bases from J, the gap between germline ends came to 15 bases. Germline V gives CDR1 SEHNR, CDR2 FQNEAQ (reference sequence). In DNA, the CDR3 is TGTGCCAGCAGCACCGGACGGATCGGGGAGCAGTACTTC. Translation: CASSTGRIGEQYF.

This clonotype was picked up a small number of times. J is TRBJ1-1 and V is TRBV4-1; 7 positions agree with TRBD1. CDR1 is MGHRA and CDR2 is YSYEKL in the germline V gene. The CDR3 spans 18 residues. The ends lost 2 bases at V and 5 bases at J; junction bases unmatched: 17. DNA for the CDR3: TGCGCCAGCAGCCAATCCCCTTTACGACAGGGAAGCGGGACTGAAGCTTTCTTT. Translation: CASSQSPLRQGSGTEAFF.

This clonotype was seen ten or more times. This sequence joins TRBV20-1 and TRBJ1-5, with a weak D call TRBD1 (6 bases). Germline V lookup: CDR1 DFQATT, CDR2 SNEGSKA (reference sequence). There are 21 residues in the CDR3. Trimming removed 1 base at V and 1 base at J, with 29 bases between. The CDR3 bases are TGCAGTGCTAGAGCTTCTCTGGATTGGCAGGGGTTGAGGACGAGCAATCAGCCCCAGCATTTT. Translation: CSARASLDWQGLRTSNQPQHF.

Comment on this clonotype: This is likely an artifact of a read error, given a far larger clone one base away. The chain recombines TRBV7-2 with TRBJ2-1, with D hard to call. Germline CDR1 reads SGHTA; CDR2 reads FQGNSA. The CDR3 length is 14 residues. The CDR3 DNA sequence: TGTGCCTGCAGCTTTAACGGTGGATACAATGAGCAGTTCTTC. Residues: CACSFNGGYNEQFF.

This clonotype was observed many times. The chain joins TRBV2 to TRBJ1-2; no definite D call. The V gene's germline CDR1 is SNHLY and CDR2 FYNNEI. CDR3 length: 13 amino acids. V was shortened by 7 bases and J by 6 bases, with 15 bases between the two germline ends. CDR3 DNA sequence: TGTGCCAGCATAGGCCCCGCGAGGGATGGCTACACCTTC. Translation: CASIGPARDGYTF.

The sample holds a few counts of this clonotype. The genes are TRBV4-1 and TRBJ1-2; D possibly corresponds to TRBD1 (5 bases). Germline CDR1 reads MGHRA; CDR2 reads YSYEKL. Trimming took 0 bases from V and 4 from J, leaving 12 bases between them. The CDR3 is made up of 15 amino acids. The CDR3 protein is CASSQEARDGYGYTF. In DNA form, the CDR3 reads TGCGCCAGCAGCCAAGAGGCCCGGGACGGCTATGGCTACACCTTC.

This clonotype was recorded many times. CDR3 nucleotides: TGTGCCAGCAGTTTAACGTCCGGGGCAGGGGACCACGAGCAGTACTTC. This encodes CASSLTSGAGDHEQYF. The V gene is TRBV28, the J gene TRBJ2-7; possibly TRBD1 for D (6 bases). CDR3 size: 16 residues. Germline V gives CDR1 MDHEN, CDR2 SYDVKM. Between the trimmed V and J ends, which lost 2 bases and 5 bases, there was a span of 19 bases.

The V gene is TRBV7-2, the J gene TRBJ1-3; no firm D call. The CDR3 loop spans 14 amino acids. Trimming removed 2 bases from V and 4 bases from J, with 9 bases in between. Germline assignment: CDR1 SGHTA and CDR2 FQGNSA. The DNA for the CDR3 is TGTGCCAGCAGCTTATCCCCGGGGGGAAACACCATATATTTT. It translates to CASSLSPGGNTIYF.

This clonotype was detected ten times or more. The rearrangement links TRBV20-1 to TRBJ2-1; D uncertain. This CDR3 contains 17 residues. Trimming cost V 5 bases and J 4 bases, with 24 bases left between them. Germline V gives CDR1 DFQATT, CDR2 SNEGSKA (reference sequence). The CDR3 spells CSARPTLVANQYNEQFF. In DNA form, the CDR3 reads TGCAGTGCTCGCCCGACTCTAGTGGCGAACCAATACAATGAGCAGTTCTTC.

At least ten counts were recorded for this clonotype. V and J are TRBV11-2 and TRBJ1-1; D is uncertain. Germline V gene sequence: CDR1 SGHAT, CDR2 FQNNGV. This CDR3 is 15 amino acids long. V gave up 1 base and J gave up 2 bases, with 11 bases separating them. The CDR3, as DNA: TGTGCCAGCAGCTTAGGGTCTGGCGGAAACACTGAAGCTTTCTTT. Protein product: CASSLGSGGNTEAFF.